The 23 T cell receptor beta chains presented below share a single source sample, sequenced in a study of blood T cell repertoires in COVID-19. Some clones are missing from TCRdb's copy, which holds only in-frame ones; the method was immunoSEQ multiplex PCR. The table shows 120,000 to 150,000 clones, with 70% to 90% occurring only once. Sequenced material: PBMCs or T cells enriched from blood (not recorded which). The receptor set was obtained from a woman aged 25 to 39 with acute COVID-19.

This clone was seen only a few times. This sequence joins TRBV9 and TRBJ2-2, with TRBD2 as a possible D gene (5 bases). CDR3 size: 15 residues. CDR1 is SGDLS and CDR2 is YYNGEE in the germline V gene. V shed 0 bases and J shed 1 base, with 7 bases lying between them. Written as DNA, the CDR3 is TGTGCCAGCAGCGTAGGAGAGGGGAACACCGGGGAGCTGTTTTTT. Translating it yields CASSVGEGNTGELFF.

CDR3 residues: CAISVAGGAETQYF. The CDR3 coding sequence is TGTGCCATCAGTGTAGCGGGGGGGGCTGAGACCCAGTACTTC. This chain connects TRBV10-3 to TRBJ2-5, with 11 bases fitting TRBD2. The CDR3 extends over 14 amino acids. Looked up from germline, CDR1 is ENHRY and CDR2 is SYGVKD. The V gene end was trimmed by 4 bases and the J gene end by 5 bases; junction bases not matched to a gene: 3.

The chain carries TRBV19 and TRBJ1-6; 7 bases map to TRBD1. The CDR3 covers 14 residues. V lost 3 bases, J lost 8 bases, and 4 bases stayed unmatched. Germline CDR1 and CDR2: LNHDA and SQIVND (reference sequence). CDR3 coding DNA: TGTGCCAGTAGTATTACAGGGGAAGATTCACCCCTCCACTTT. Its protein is CASSITGEDSPLHF.

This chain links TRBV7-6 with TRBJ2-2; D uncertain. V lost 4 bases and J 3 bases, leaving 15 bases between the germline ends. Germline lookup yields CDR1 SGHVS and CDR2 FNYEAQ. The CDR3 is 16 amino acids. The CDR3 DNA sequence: TGTGCCAGCAGCTCCTCGGTGTCCCGTGACACCGGGGAGCTGTTTTTT. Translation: CASSSSVSRDTGELFF.

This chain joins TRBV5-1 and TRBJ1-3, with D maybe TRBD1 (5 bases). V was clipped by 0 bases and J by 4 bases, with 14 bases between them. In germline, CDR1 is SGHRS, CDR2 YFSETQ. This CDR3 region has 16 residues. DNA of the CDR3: TGCGCCAGCAGCTTGGTTTTTCAGGGTCTGGGAAACACCATATATTTT. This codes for CASSLVFQGLGNTIYF.

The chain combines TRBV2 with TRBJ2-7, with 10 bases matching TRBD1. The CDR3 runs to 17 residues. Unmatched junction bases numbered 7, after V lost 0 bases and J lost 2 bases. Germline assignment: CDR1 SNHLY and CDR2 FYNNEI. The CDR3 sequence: CASSEAPVGTGAYEQYF. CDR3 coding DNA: TGTGCCAGCAGTGAAGCGCCGGTGGGGACAGGGGCCTACGAGCAGTACTTC.

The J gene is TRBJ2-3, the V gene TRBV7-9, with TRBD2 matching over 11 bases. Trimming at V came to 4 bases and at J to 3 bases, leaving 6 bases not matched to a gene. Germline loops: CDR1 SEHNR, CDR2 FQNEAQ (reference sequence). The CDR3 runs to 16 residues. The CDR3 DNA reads TGTGCCAGCAGCTCCTCGACTAGCGGGAATACAGATACGCAGTATTTT. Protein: CASSSSTSGNTDTQYF.

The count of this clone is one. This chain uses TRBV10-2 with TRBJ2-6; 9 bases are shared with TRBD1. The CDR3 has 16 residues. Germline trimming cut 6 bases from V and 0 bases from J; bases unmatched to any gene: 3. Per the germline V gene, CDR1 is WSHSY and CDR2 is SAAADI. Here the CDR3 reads CASSRDRVSGANVLTF. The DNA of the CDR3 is TGCGCCAGCAGCCGGGACAGGGTCTCTGGGGCCAACGTCCTGACTTTC.

The CDR3 reads CSVGEGTGYNEQFF. The CDR3 nucleotides read TGCAGCGTTGGGGAAGGCACGGGGTACAATGAGCAGTTCTTC. The chain employs TRBV29-1 and TRBJ2-1, with D possibly being TRBD2 (5 bases). This CDR3 is 14 amino acids long. The V and J ends lost 4 bases and 4 bases respectively, with 14 bases between them. In germline, CDR1 is SQVTM, CDR2 ANQGSEA.

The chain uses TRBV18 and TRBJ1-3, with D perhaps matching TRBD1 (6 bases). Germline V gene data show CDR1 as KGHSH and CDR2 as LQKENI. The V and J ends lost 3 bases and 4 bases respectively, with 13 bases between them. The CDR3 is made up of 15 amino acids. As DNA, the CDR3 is TGTGCCAGCTCACCGCGGACAGAAAGGGGAAACACCATATATTTT. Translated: CASSPRTERGNTIYF.

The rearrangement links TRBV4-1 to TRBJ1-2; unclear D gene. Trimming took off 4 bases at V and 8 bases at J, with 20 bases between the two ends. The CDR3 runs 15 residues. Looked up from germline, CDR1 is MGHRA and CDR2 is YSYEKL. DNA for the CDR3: TGCGCCAGCAGCCGACCTGGCAGGAGGATCGGCGGCTACACCTTC. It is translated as CASSRPGRRIGGYTF.

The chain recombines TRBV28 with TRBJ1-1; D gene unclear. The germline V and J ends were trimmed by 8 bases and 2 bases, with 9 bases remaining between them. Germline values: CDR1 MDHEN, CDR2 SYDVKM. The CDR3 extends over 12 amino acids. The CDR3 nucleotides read TGTGCCAGCGCCCGCAGTAACACTGAAGCTTTCTTT. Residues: CASARSNTEAFF.

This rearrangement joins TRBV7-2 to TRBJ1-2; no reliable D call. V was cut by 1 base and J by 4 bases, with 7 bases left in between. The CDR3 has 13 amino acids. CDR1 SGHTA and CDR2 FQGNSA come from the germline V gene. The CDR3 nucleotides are TGTGCCAGCAGCTTAGGAGGGCCCTATGGCTACACCTTC. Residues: CASSLGGPYGYTF.

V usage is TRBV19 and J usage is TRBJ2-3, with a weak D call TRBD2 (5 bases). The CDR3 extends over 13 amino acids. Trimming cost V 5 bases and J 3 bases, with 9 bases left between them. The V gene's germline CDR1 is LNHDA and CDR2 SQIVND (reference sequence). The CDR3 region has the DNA TGTGCCAGTAGTCGGAGGCTAACAGATACGCAGTATTTT. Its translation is CASSRRLTDTQYF.

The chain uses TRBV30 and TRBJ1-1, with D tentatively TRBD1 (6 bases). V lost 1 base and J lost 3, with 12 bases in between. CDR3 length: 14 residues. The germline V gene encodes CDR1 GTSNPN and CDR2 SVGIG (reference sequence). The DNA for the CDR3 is TGTGCCTGGAGTGAGGCAGGGGCGTACACTGAAGCTTTCTTT. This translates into CAWSEAGAYTEAFF.

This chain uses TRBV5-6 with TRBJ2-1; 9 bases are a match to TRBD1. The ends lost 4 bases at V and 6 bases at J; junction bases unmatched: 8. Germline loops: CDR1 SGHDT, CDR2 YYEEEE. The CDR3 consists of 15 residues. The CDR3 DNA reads TGTGCCAGCAGCCTAGGGGACAGGGATTCCAATGAGCAGTTCTTC. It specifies CASSLGDRDSNEQFF. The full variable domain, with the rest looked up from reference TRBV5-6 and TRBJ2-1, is DAGVTQSPTHLIKTRGQQVTLRCSPKSGHDTVSWYQQALGQGPQFIFQYYEEEERQRGNFPDRFSGHQFPNYSSELNVNALLLGDSALYLCASSLGDRDSNEQFFGPGTRLTVL.

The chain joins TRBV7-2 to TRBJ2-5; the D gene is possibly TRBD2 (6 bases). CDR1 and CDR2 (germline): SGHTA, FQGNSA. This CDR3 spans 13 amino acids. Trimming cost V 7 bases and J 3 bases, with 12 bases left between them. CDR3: CASTRGWEETQYF. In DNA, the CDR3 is TGTGCCAGCACCCGGGGGTGGGAAGAGACCCAGTACTTC.

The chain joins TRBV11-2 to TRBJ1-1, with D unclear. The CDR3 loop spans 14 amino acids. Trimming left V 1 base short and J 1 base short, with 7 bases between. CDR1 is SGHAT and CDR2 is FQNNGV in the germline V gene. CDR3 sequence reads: CASSLGRGNTEAFF. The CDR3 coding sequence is TGTGCCAGCAGCTTAGGGCGCGGGAACACTGAAGCTTTCTTT.

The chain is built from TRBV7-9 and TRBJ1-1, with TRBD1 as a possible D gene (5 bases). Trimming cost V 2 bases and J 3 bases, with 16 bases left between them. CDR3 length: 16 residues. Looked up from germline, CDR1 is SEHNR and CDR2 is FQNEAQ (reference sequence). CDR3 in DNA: TGTGCCAGCAGCTTAAAGGCGGGACTCTTGGACACTGAAGCTTTCTTT. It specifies CASSLKAGLLDTEAFF.

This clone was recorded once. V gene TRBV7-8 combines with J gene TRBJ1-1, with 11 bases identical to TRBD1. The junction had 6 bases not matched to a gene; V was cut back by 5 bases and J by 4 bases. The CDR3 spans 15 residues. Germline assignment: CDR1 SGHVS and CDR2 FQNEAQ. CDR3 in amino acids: CASSDGTGGGTEAFF. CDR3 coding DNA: TGTGCCAGCAGCGACGGGACAGGGGGAGGCACTGAAGCTTTCTTT.

DNA of the CDR3: TGTGCCAGCAGCTTAGATCACAGTGTTGGCATTCTGGAGACCCAGTACTTC. Protein product: CASSLDHSVGILETQYF. V and J are TRBV7-2 and TRBJ2-5; D gene ambiguous. Per the germline V gene, CDR1 is SGHTA and CDR2 is FQGNSA. The CDR3 is 17 amino acids. The ends were cut back, 1 base at V and 5 bases at J, with 20 bases in the middle.

CDR3 loop: CAGGTENQPQHF. The DNA for the CDR3 is TGTGCCGGAGGGACAGAAAATCAGCCCCAGCATTTT. This sequence joins TRBV2 and TRBJ1-5, with 7 nucleotides matching TRBD1. The germline CDR1 and CDR2 sequences are SNHLY and FYNNEI. The CDR3 contains 12 residues. Unmatched junction bases numbered 5, after V lost 11 bases and J lost 4 bases.

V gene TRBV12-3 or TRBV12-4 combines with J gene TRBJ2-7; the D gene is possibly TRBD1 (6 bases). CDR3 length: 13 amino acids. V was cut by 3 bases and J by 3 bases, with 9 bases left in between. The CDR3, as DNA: TGTGCCAGCAGTTTTGGGGACAACTACGAGCAGTACTTC. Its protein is CASSFGDNYEQYF.